This TCR beta chain came from a study of radiotherapy plus CTLA-4 blockade in lung cancer. Trimming took 1 base from V and 0 from J, leaving 23 bases between them. The CDR3 is 21 amino acids. The V gene's germline CDR1 is SGDLS and CDR2 YYNGEE. Method: immunoSEQ multiplex PCR; TCRdb's copy keeps in-frame clones and lacks some. The table has about 98,000 clones, approximately 78% seen once; the top ten hold about 3.5%. The sequencing here drew on peripheral blood, taken from a patient treated with radiotherapy plus ipilimumab. This sequence joins TRBV9 and TRBJ2-6, with D possibly matching TRBD1 (6 bases). The receptor's source is a human donor with non-small cell lung cancer who had a partial response to radiotherapy plus ipilimumab. The DNA of the CDR3 is TGTGCCAGCAGCGTATCCACCTCGGGACACTCATTCAGCTCTGGGGCCAACGTCCTGACTTTC. Residues: CASSVSTSGHSFSSGANVLTF.